The source of this T cell receptor beta chain is a study of tumor-infiltrating lymphocytes in oesophageal squamous cell carcinoma. The CDR3 consists of 15 residues. TCRdb recomputed calls from the PCR reads with MiXCR, one row per CDR3 protein. The table lists 15,000 to 20,000 distinct CDR3 sequences, roughly 40% of them singletons, with roughly two fifths in the top ten. The TCR comes from a male donor with esophageal squamous cell carcinoma. This chain connects TRBV6-7 to TRBJ2-5; a possible D gene is TRBD2 (5 bases). The DNA end favors TRBJ2-7, so the J call may be wrong. TRBV6-7 has ORF status, its function being uncertain. Specimen: esophageal tumor tissue. The CDR3 loop is CASSYGSARSYEQYF. CDR3 sequence (DNA): TGTGCCAGCAGTTACGGTAGCGCCCGCTCCTACGAGCAGTACTTC.